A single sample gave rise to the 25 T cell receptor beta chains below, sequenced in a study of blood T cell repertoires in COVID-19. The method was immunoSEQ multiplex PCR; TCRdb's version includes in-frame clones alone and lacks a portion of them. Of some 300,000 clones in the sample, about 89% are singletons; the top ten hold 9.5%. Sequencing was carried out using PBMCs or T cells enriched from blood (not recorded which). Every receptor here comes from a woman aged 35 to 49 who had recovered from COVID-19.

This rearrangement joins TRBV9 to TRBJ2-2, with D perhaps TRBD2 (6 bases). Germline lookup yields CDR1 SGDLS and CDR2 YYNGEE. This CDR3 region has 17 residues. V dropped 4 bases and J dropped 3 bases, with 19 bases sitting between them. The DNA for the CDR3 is TGTGCCAGCAGCTTGGTCCGGGACTCGGGGCACACCGGGGAGCTGTTTTTT. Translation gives CASSLVRDSGHTGELFF.

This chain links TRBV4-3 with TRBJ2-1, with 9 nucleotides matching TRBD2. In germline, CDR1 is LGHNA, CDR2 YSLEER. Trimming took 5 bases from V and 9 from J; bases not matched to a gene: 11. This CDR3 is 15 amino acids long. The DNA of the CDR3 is TGCGCCAGCAGCTTACCGGGACTAGCTTTTCTTGAGCAGTTCTTC. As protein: CASSLPGLAFLEQFF.

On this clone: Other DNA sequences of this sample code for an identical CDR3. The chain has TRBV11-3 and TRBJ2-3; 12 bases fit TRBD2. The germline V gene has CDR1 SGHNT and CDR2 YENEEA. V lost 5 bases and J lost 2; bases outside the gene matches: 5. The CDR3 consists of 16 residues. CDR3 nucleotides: TGTGCCAGCAGCCCCGGACTAGCGGGATCCACAGATACGCAGTATTTT. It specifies CASSPGLAGSTDTQYF.

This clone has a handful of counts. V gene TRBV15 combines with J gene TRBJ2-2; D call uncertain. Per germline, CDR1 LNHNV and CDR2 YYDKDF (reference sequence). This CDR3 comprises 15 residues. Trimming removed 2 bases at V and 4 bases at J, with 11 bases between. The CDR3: CATSRIVTVTGELFF. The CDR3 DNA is TGTGCCACCAGCAGAATAGTAACTGTCACCGGGGAGCTGTTTTTT.

CDR3: CASRDVRGNTGELFF. As DNA, the CDR3 is TGTGCCAGCAGGGATGTCCGGGGGAACACCGGGGAGCTGTTTTTT. The chain employs TRBV7-9 and TRBJ2-2, with a weak D call TRBD2 (5 bases). The V end was cut by 6 bases, the J end by 1 base, with 12 bases between. The V gene's germline CDR1 is SEHNR and CDR2 FQNEAQ (reference sequence). The CDR3 has 15 residues.

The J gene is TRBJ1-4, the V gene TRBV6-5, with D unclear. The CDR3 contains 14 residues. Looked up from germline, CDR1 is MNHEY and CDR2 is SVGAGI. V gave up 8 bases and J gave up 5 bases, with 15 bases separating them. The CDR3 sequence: CASGRVRRNEKLFF. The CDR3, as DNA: TGTGCCAGCGGCCGGGTGCGGAGGAATGAAAAACTGTTTTTT.

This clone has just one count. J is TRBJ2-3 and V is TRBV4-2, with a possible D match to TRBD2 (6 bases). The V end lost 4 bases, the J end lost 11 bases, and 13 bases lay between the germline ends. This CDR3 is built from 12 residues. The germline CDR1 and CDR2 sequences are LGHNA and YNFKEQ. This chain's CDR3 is CASSPGLNVQYF. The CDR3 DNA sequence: TGTGCCAGCAGCCCCGGACTAAATGTGCAGTATTTT.

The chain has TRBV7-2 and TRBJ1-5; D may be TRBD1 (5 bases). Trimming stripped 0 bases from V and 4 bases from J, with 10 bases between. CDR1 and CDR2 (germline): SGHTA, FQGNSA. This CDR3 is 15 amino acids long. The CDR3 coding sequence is TGTGCCAGCAGCTTAGCGGCAGGGCCTAATCAGCCCCAGCATTTT. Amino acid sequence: CASSLAAGPNQPQHF.

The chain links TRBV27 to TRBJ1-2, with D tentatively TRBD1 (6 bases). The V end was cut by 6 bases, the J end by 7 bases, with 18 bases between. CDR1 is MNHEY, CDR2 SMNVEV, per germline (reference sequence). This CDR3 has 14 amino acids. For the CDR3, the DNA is TGTGCCAGCAGGGGTTGGACAGAGAGCTCTGGCTACACCTTC. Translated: CASRGWTESSGYTF.

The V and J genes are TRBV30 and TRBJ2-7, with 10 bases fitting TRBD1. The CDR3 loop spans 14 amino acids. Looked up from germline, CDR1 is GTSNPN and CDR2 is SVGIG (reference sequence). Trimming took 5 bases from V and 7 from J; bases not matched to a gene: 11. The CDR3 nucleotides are TGTGCCTGGGAGCCCGGGACAGGGGTCAGGGAGCAGTACTTC. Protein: CAWEPGTGVREQYF.

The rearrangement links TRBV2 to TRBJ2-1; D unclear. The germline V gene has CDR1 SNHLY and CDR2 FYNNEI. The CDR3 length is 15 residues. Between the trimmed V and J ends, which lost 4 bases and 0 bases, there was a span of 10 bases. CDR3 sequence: CASSVGGRSYNEQFF. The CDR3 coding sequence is TGTGCCAGCAGTGTTGGCGGTCGCTCCTACAATGAGCAGTTCTTC.

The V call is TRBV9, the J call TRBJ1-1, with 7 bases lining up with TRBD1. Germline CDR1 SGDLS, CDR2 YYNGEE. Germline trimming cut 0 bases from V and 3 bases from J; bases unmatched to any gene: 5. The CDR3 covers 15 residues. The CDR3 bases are TGTGCCAGCAGCGTAGCAAGCAGGGGGGACACTGAAGCTTTCTTT. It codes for CASSVASRGDTEAFF.

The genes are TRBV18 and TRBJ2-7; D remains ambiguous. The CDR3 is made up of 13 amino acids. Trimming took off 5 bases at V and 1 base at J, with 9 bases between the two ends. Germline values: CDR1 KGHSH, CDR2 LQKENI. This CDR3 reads CASSESRSYEQYF. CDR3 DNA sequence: TGTGCCAGCTCAGAAAGCCGTTCCTACGAGCAGTACTTC. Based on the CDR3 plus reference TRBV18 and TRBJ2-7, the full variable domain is NAGVMQNPRHLVRRRGQEARLRCSPMKGHSHVYWYRQLPEEGLKFMVYLQKENIIDESGMPKERFSAEFPKEGPSILRIQQVVRGDSAAYFCASSESRSYEQYFGPGTRLTVT.

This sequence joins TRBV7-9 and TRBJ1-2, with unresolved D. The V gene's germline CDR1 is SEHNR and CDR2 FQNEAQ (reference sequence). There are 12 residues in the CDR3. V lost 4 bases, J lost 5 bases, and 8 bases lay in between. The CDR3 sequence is CASSWSVYGYTF. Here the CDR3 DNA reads TGTGCCAGCAGCTGGTCAGTGTATGGCTACACCTTC.

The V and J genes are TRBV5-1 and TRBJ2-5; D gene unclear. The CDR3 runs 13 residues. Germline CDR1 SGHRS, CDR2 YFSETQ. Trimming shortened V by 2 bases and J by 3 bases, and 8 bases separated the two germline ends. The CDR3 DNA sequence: TGCGCCAGCAGCTTAAACAGTAAAGAGACCCAGTACTTC. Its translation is CASSLNSKETQYF. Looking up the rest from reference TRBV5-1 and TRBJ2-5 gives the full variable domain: KAGVTQTPRYLIKTRGQQVTLSCSPISGHRSVSWYQQTPGQGLQFLFEYFSETQRNKGNFPGRFSGRQFSNSRSEMNVSTLELGDSALYLCASSLNSKETQYFGPGTRLLVL.

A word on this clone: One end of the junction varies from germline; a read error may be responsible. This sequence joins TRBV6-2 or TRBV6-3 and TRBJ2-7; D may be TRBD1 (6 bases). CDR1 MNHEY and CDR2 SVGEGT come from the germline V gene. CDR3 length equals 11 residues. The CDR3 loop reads CASSQGHRENF. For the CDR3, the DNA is TGTGCCAGCAGCCAGGGCCACAGGGAAAACTTC.

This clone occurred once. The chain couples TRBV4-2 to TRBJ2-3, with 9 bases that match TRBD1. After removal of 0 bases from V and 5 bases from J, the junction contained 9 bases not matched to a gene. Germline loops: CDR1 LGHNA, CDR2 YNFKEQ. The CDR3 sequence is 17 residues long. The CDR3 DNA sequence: TGTGCCAGCAGCCAAGAAGGCCGGACAGGGGTGGGAGATACGCAGTATTTT. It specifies CASSQEGRTGVGDTQYF.

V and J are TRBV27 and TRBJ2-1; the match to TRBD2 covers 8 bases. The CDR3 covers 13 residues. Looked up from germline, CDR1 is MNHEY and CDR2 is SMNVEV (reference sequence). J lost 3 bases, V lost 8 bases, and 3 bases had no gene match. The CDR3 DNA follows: TGTGCCAGCGTGGCGGGAGGCTACAATGAGCAGTTCTTC. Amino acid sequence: CASVAGGYNEQFF.

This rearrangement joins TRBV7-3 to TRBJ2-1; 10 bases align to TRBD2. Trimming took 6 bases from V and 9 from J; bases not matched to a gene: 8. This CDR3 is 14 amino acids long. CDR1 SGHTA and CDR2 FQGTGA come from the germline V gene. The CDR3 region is CASSLLAGAGEQFF. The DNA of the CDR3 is TGTGCCAGCAGTTTGCTAGCGGGAGCGGGTGAGCAGTTCTTC.

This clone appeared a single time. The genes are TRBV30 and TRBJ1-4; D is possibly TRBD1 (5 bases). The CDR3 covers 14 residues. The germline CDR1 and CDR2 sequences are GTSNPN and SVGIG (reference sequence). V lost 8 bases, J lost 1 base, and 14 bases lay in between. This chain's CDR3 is CALAGGGTNEKLFF. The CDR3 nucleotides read TGTGCCCTTGCCGGGGGGGGAACTAATGAAAAACTGTTTTTT.

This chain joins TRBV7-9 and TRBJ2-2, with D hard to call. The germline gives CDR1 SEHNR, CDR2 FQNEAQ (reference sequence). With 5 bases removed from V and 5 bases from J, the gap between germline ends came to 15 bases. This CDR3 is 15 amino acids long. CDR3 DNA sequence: TGTGCCAGCAGCACCGGGTCTATAAGTACCGGGGAGCTGTTTTTT. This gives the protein CASSTGSISTGELFF.

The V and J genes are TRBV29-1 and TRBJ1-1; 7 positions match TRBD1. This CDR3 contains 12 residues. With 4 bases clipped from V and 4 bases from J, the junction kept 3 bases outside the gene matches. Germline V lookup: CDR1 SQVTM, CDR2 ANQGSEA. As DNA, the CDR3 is TGCAGCGTTGGATCAGGGGGCACTGAAGCTTTCTTT. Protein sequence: CSVGSGGTEAFF.

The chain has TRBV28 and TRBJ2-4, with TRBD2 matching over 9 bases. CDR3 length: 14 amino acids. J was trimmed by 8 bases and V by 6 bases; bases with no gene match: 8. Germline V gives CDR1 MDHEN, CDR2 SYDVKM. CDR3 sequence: CASSRTERGDIQYF. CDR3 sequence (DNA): TGTGCCAGCAGCCGGACAGAGCGGGGGGACATTCAGTACTTC.

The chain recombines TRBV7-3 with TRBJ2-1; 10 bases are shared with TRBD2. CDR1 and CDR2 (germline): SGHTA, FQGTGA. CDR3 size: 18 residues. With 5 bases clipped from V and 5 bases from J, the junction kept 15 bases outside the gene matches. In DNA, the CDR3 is TGTGCCAGCAGCCTCCCCAACTCCGGGACTAGCGCAAACAATGAGCAGTTCTTC. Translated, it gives CASSLPNSGTSANNEQFF. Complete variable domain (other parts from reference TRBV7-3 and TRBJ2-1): GAGVSQTPSNKVTEKGKYVELRCDPISGHTALYWYRQSLGQGPEFLIYFQGTGAADDSGLPNDRFFAVRPEGSVSTLKIQRTERGDSAVYLCASSLPNSGTSANNEQFFGPGTRLTVL.

The CDR3, as DNA: TGTGCCAGCACCCAAGAGAACAGGCTCTCTGGAAACACCATATATTTT. Protein sequence: CASTQENRLSGNTIYF. The chain uses TRBV9 and TRBJ1-3; tentative D call: TRBD1 (5 bases). Between the trimmed V and J ends, which lost 6 bases and 0 bases, there was a span of 16 bases. The CDR3 has 16 amino acids. Germline V gives CDR1 SGDLS, CDR2 YYNGEE.